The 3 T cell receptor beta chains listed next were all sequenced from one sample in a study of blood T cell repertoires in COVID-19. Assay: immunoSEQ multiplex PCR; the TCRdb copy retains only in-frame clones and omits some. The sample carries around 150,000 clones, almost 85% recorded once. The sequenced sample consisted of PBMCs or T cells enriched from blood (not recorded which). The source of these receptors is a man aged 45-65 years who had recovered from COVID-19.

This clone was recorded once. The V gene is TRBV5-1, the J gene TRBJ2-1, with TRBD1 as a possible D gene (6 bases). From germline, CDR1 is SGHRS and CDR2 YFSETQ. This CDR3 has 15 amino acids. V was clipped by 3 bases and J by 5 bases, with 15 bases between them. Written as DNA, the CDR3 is TGCGCCAGCAGCTCCCCATCTCACAGGGACAATGAGCAGTTCTTC. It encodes CASSSPSHRDNEQFF.

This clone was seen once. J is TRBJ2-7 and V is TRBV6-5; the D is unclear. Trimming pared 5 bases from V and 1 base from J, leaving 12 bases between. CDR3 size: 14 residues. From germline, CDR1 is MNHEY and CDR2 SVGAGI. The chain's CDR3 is CASSPETLSYEQYF. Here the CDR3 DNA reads TGTGCCAGCAGTCCCGAGACTCTTTCCTACGAGCAGTACTTC.

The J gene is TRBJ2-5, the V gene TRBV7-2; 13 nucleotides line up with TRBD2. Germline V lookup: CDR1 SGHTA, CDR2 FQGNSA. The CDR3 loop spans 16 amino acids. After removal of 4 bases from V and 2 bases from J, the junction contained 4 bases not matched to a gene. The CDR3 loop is CASSSGLAGRQETQYF. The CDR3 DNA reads TGTGCCAGCAGCTCGGGACTAGCGGGACGACAAGAGACCCAGTACTTC.